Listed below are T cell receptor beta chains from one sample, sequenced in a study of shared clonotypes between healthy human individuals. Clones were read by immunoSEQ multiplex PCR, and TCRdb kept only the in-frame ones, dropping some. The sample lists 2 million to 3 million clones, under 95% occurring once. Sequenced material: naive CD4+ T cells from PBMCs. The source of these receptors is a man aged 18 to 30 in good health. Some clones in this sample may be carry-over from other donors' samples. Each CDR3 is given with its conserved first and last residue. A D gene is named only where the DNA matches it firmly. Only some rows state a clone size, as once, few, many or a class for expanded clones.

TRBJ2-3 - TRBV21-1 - CASSKLPRTGRTDTQYF TGTGCCAGCAGCAAGTTACCAAGGACAGGACGCACAGATACGCAGTATTTT
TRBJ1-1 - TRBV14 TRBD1 CASSLHSRDRLWGTEAFF TGTGCCAGCAGCCTTCACTCCCGGGACAGGCTTTGGGGCACTGAAGCTTTCTTT
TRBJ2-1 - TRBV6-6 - CASRPPRGRGEQFF TGTGCCAGCAGGCCCCCAAGGGGCCGGGGCGAGCAGTTCTTC
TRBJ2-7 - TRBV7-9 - CASSLGTAVYEQYF TGTGCCAGCAGCTTAGGGACAGCTGTCTACGAGCAGTACTTC
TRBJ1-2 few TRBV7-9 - CASSPQDSGYTF TGTGCCAGCAGCCCACAGGATTCTGGCTACACCTTC
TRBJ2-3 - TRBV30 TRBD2 CAWTRVWTSGRKGAADTQYF TGTGCCTGGACAAGAGTCTGGACTAGCGGGAGAAAGGGGGCGGCCGATACGCAGTATTTT
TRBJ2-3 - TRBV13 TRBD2 CASTGTSGTDTQYF TGTGCCAGCACCGGGACTAGCGGCACAGATACGCAGTATTTT
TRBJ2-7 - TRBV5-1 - CASSLATGTAGLYEQYF TGCGCCAGCAGCTTGGCCACCGGGACGGCCGGCCTCTACGAGCAGTACTTC
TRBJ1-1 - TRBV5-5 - CASSSKGVWTNTEAFF TGTGCCAGCAGCTCTAAAGGGGTTTGGACGAACACTGAAGCTTTCTTT
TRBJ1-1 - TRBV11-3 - CASSFRDGEAFF TGTGCCAGCAGCTTCAGGGACGGTGAAGCTTTCTTT
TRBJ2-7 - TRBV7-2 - CASSLMGLSDEQYF TGTGCCAGCAGCTTAATGGGGCTCTCTGACGAGCAGTACTTC
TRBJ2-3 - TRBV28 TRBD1 CASSFETGHTDTQYF TGTGCCAGCAGTTTTGAGACAGGGCACACAGATACGCAGTATTTT
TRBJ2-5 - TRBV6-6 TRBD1 CASSQWDREAMVLDF TGTGCCAGCAGTCAATGGGACAGGGAGGCTATGGTGCTTGACTTC
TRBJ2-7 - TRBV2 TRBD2 CASSEGSTGGSYEQYF TGTGCCAGCAGTGAGGGGAGTACGGGAGGGTCCTACGAGCAGTACTTC
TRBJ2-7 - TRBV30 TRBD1 CAYTTGNEQYF TGTGCCTATACGACAGGGAACGAGCAGTACTTC
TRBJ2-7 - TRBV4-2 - CASSLQSSYEQYF TGTGCCAGCAGCCTCCAGAGCTCCTACGAGCAGTACTTC
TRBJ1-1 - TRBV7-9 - CASSFLGPNTEAFF TGTGCCAGCAGCTTTCTGGGACCGAACACTGAAGCTTTCTTT
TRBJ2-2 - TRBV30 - CAWMETGELFF TGTGCCTGGATGGAGACCGGGGAGCTGTTTTTT
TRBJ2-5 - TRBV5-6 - CASKDNLRETQYF TGTGCCAGCAAGGACAACCTCCGAGAGACCCAGTACTTC
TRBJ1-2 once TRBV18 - CASSPGQVQQGHYGYTF TGTGCCAGCTCACCTGGGCAGGTCCAGCAGGGGCACTATGGCTACACCTTC
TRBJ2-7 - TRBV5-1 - CASSSKEGRPGYEQYF TGCGCCAGCAGCTCTAAAGAAGGACGCCCGGGATACGAGCAGTACTTC
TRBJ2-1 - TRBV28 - CASSYRDSGTLNEQFF TGTGCCAGCAGTTACCGGGACTCGGGGACTCTCAATGAGCAGTTCTTC
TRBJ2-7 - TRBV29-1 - CSVDSGRGSPTYEQYF TGCAGCGTAGACTCTGGACGGGGGTCCCCCACCTACGAGCAGTACTTC
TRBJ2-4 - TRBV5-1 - CASSSPNPGQKNIQYF TGCGCCAGCAGCTCACCGAACCCGGGGCAAAAAAACATTCAGTACTTC
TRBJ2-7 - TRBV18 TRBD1 CASSPKGTGGKYEQYF TGTGCCAGCTCACCAAAGGGGACAGGGGGCAAATACGAGCAGTACTTC
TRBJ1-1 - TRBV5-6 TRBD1 CASSLVGGTGGTEAFF TGTGCCAGCAGCTTGGTTGGTGGGACAGGGGGCACTGAAGCTTTCTTT
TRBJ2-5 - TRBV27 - CASSPRCTQYF TGTGCCAGCAGTCCCCGATGTACCCAGTACTTC
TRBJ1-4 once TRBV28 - CASSSYEKLFF TGTGCCAGCAGTTCGTATGAAAAACTGTTTTTT
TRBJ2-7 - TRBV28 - CASSSVQSSYEQYF TGTGCCAGCAGCTCAGTACAGAGCTCCTACGAGCAGTACTTC
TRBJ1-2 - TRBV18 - CASSPDGGRGYTF TGTGCCAGCTCACCAGACGGGGGACGTGGCTACACCTTC
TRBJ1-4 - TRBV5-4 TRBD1 CASSRTGSNEKLFF TGTGCCAGCAGTCGGACAGGGAGTAATGAAAAACTGTTTTTT
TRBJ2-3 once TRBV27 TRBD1 CASSHPGQGNPTDTQYF TGTGCCAGCAGTCATCCGGGACAGGGGAATCCCACAGATACGCAGTATTTT
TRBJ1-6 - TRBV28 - CASSTGDPLHF TGTGCCAGCAGTACGGGGGATCCCCTCCACTTT
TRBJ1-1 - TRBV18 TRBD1 CASSPQGQKNTEAFF TGTGCCAGCTCACCGCAGGGACAGAAGAACACTGAAGCTTTCTTT
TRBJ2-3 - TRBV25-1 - CASSELKGAITDTQYF TGTGCCAGCAGTGAACTTAAAGGGGCGATCACAGATACGCAGTATTTT
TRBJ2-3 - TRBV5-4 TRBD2 CASSLVGRGLAGESTQYF TGTGCCAGCAGCTTGGTGGGACGCGGACTAGCGGGAGAGTCTACGCAGTATTTT
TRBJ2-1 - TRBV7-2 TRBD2 CASSFISGSGEQFF TGTGCCAGCAGCTTCATTAGCGGGAGCGGTGAGCAGTTCTTC
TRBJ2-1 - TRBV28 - CASSSVGGYNEQFF TGTGCCAGCAGTTCTGTGGGGGGATACAATGAGCAGTTCTTC
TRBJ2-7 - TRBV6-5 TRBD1 CASRRQGPRGEQYF TGTGCCAGCAGGAGACAGGGGCCCCGCGGCGAGCAGTACTTC
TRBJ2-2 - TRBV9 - CASSATRNTGELFF TGTGCCAGCAGCGCCACTCGGAACACCGGGGAGCTGTTTTTT
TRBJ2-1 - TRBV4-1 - CASSAHGDSSYNEQFF TGCGCCAGCAGCGCCCACGGGGATAGCTCCTACAATGAGCAGTTCTTC
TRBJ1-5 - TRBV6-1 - CASSERSNQPQHF TGTGCCAGCAGTGAACGTAGCAATCAGCCCCAGCATTTT
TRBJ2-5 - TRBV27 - CASSLKFDQETQYF TGTGCCAGCAGTTTAAAATTCGACCAAGAGACCCAGTACTTC
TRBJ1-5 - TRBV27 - CASSFGRESNQPQHF TGTGCCAGCAGTTTCGGCAGGGAAAGCAATCAGCCCCAGCATTTT
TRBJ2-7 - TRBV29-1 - CSVVGQGYHEQYF TGCAGCGTTGTGGGCCAGGGCTACCACGAGCAGTACTTC
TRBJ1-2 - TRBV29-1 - CSVEGDSGYGYTF TGCAGCGTTGAAGGGGACTCGGGCTATGGCTACACCTTC
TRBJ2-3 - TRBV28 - CASDGGFYTTDTQYF TGTGCCAGCGACGGGGGATTCTACACCACAGATACGCAGTATTTT
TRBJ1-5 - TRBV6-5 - CASSYSGRSNQPQHF TGTGCCAGCAGTTACTCGGGGAGGAGCAATCAGCCCCAGCATTTT
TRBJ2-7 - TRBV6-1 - CASSDGGGLSYEQYF TGTGCCAGCAGTGATGGGGGGGGCCTGTCCTACGAGCAGTACTTC
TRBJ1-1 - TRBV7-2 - CASSHGVTEAFF TGTGCCAGCAGCCACGGTGTCACTGAAGCTTTCTTT
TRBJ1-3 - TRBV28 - CASSLIGALGNTIYF TGTGCCAGCAGTTTGATCGGGGCACTGGGAAACACCATATATTTT
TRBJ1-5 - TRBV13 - CASSFQGLGNQPQHF TGTGCCAGCAGCTTCCAGGGACTAGGCAATCAGCCCCAGCATTTT